Shown below are 24 T cell receptor beta chains from a single sample sequenced in a study of post-analysis software for immune sequencing data. General study points: Five or six TRBV segments were significantly more frequent in patients than in controls. TRBV5-6, TRBV5-1 and TRBV20-1 were among these segments.

Unique-molecular-identifier-tagged TCR beta cDNA libraries were used. TCRdb independently ran MiXCR on the PCR reads; one entry per CDR3 protein. The repertoire holds 750,000 to 950,000 distinct CDR3 sequences, with approximately 53% as singletons. Their specific antigens are unknown. The specimen sequenced was blood. All receptors derive from a girl aged 10-17 years with multiple sclerosis.

V gene TRBV29-1 combines with J gene TRBJ2-7, with D possibly being TRBD2 (6 bases). The V and J ends lost 6 bases and 0 bases respectively, with 12 bases between them. CDR1 is SQVTM, CDR2 ANQGSEA, per germline. CDR3 size: 13 residues. In nucleotides, the CDR3 is TGCAGCGTAAGTAGCGGTAGCTCCTACGAGCAGTACTTC. Encoded protein: CSVSSGSSYEQYF.

This clonotype was picked up a small number of times. The rearrangement links TRBV3-1 to TRBJ2-7; weak D call: TRBD1 (5 bases). Trimming pared 4 bases from V and 2 bases from J, leaving 15 bases between. This CDR3 has 15 residues. Germline CDR1 and CDR2: LGHDT and YNNKEL (reference sequence). The CDR3 region is CASSLGPGRAYEQYF. CDR3 coding DNA: TGTGCCAGCAGCCTTGGGCCCGGCAGGGCCTACGAGCAGTACTTC.

The chain is built from TRBV25-1 and TRBJ2-2, with a possible D match to TRBD1 (6 bases). Trimming left V 6 bases short and J 7 bases short, with 12 bases between. The germline gives CDR1 MGHDK, CDR2 SYGVNS. This CDR3 comprises 13 residues. CDR3 residues: CASSRQEVGELFF. The CDR3 coding sequence is TGTGCCAGCAGCAGACAGGAGGTCGGGGAGCTGTTTTTT.

This clonotype was seen only a few times. The genes are TRBV12-5 and TRBJ2-1; 8 bases agree with TRBD1. CDR3 length equals 15 residues. Germline CDR1 reads LGHNT; CDR2 reads FRNRAP. V was pared by 0 bases and J by 4 bases, with 2 bases of the junction left unmatched. The CDR3 coding sequence is TGTGCTAGTGGTTTGGTACAGGGGGTTTACAATGAGCAGTTCTTC. It specifies CASGLVQGVYNEQFF.

The chain is built from TRBV7-9 and TRBJ2-7; 8 bases line up with TRBD1. The CDR3 contains 13 residues. Germline CDR1 SEHNR, CDR2 FQNEAQ (reference sequence). The trim removed 5 bases at V and 6 bases at J, leaving 6 bases unmatched. In DNA, the CDR3 is TGTGCCAGCAGCCTCCAGGGGGCTACCGAGCAGTACTTC. Its translation is CASSLQGATEQYF.

J is TRBJ2-1 and V is TRBV2; 8 bases are shared with TRBD1. Germline V gene sequence: CDR1 SNHLY, CDR2 FYNNEI. J was trimmed by 7 bases and V by 6 bases; bases with no gene match: 11. The CDR3 covers 15 residues. CDR3 nucleotide sequence: TGTGCCAGCAGGCCCGGACAGGGCACCTCGAATGAGCAGTTCTTC. This sequence encodes CASRPGQGTSNEQFF.

This clonotype was detected a few times. The chain employs TRBV7-2 and TRBJ2-5; TRBD1 aligns across 7 bases. Trimming at V came to 5 bases and at J to 2 bases, leaving 14 bases not matched to a gene. This CDR3 is built from 17 residues. Germline CDR1 is SGHTA and CDR2 is FQGNSA. CDR3 protein: CASSPGTRQGSQETQYF. DNA for the CDR3: TGTGCCAGCAGCCCCGGAACCAGACAGGGATCACAAGAGACCCAGTACTTC.

The chain has TRBV29-1 and TRBJ2-1; 8 bases fit TRBD2. CDR3 length equals 13 residues. V shed 6 bases, J shed 9 bases, and the junction held 10 bases outside the gene matches. In germline, CDR1 is SQVTM, CDR2 ANQGSEA. The CDR3 loop reads CSVRAGEVVEQFF. CDR3 sequence (DNA): TGCAGCGTCCGAGCGGGAGAGGTAGTTGAGCAGTTCTTC.

This chain uses TRBV6-5 with TRBJ1-2; TRBD1 matches 9 bases. The germline CDR1 and CDR2 sequences are MNHEY and SVGAGI. The CDR3 length is 13 residues. J was trimmed by 13 bases and V by 2 bases; bases with no gene match: 8. The CDR3 sequence: CASSYGTGSKGTF. The CDR3 nucleotides read TGTGCCAGCAGTTACGGGACAGGGTCTAAAGGCACCTTC.

This clonotype was observed a few times. The chain employs TRBV20-1 and TRBJ2-7, with a tentative D call TRBD2 (6 bases). V was cut by 4 bases and J by 3 bases, with 16 bases left in between. The CDR3 loop spans 14 amino acids. The V gene's germline CDR1 is DFQATT and CDR2 SNEGSKA (reference sequence). The CDR3 here is CSATSSEGFYEQYF. The CDR3 bases are TGCAGTGCTACTTCTAGCGAGGGTTTCTACGAGCAGTACTTC.

This sequence joins TRBV20-1 and TRBJ2-1; 9 bases map to TRBD2. The V gene's germline CDR1 is DFQATT and CDR2 SNEGSKA (reference sequence). The CDR3 contains 15 residues. J was trimmed by 12 bases and V by 5 bases; bases with no gene match: 17. CDR3 residues: CSALGRREGTSGQFF. CDR3 nucleotide sequence: TGCAGTGCTCTCGGCCGGCGGGAGGGGACGAGTGGGCAGTTCTTC.

This chain uses TRBV20-1 with TRBJ2-7; 8 nucleotides match TRBD2. J was trimmed by 4 bases and V by 4 bases; bases with no gene match: 6. From germline, CDR1 is DFQATT and CDR2 SNEGSKA (reference sequence). The length of the CDR3 is 13 residues. The CDR3 region has the DNA TGCAGTGCTACGACGGGGGGGTTTTACGAGCAGTACTTC. Amino acid sequence: CSATTGGFYEQYF.

This clonotype was detected once. The J gene is TRBJ2-1, the V gene TRBV7-8, with D maybe TRBD1 (6 bases). Looked up from germline, CDR1 is SGHVS and CDR2 is FQNEAQ. Trimming shortened V by 4 bases and J by 7 bases, and 11 bases separated the two germline ends. The length of the CDR3 is 13 residues. The DNA of the CDR3 is TGTGCCAGCAGCTCAAACAGGGTTAATGAGCAGTTCTTC. It codes for CASSSNRVNEQFF.

This clonotype turned up a few times. The V and J genes are TRBV4-2 and TRBJ2-5; a weak D match, TRBD2 (7 bases). Trimming left V 4 bases short and J 5 bases short, with 23 bases between. The CDR3 covers 17 residues. Germline CDR1 reads LGHNA; CDR2 reads YNFKEQ. CDR3 sequence reads: CASSPFGVRGGAETQYF. The CDR3 DNA reads as TGTGCCAGCAGCCCTTTTGGCGTCCGAGGGGGGGCGGAGACCCAGTACTTC.

In this sample, this clonotype turned up a few times. The V gene is TRBV29-1, the J gene TRBJ2-1; the D call may be TRBD1 or TRBD2 (5 bases each). Germline V gene data show CDR1 as SQVTM and CDR2 as ANQGSEA. The CDR3 loop spans 13 amino acids. V was cut by 6 bases and J by 5 bases, with 14 bases left in between. The CDR3 DNA follows: TGCAGCGTCAAGGGGAGTATTAACAATGAGCAGTTCTTC. It encodes CSVKGSINNEQFF.

V gene TRBV29-1 combines with J gene TRBJ2-5; no reliable D call. Gene TRBJ2-1 matches the end of the DNA better, so the J call may be wrong. Per germline, CDR1 SQVTM and CDR2 ANQGSEA. The CDR3 has 12 amino acids. CDR3 coding DNA: TGCAGCGTTGAAGAGGGGTTTACCGGGCAGTTCTTC. This gives the protein CSVEEGFTGQFF.

V is TRBV7-2 and J is TRBJ2-7, with 8 bases aligning to TRBD1. The germline V gene encodes CDR1 SGHTA and CDR2 FQGNSA. The CDR3 is made up of 14 amino acids. V dropped 4 bases and J dropped 0; count of bases not matched to a gene: 2. CDR3 DNA sequence: TGTGCCAGCAGCTGTGACAGGGGCTCCTACGAGCAGTACTTC. It is translated as CASSCDRGSYEQYF.

This clonotype was counted only a few times. At one boundary the junction diverges from the germline segment, which might be a read error. The chain is built from TRBV27 and TRBJ1-2; no definite D call. There are 14 residues in the CDR3. Germline V gene data show CDR1 as MNHEY and CDR2 as SMNVEV (reference sequence). This chain's CDR3 is CASSLRGGHYGHTF. CDR3 coding DNA: TGTGCCAGCAGTTTAAGAGGTGGGCACTATGGCCACACCTTC.

The rearrangement uses TRBV5-1 and TRBJ2-4; 12 nucleotides line up with TRBD2. The CDR3 has 14 amino acids. Germline trimming cut 4 bases from V and 13 bases from J; bases unmatched to any gene: 9. The germline gives CDR1 SGHRS, CDR2 YFSETQ. CDR3 sequence: CASSPSGRAREQYF. Written as DNA, the CDR3 is TGCGCCAGCAGCCCTAGCGGGAGGGCCAGGGAGCAGTACTTC. Full variable domain (rest looked up from reference TRBV5-1 and TRBJ2-4): KAGVTQTPRYLIKTRGQQVTLSCSPISGHRSVSWYQQTPGQGLQFLFEYFSETQRNKGNFPGRFSGRQFSNSRSEMNVSTLELGDSALYLCASSPSGRAREQYFGAGTRLSVL.

This clonotype was observed many times. Relative to the germline gene, one junction end is altered; a read error may explain this. The V gene is TRBV5-1, the J gene TRBJ2-7, with 7 bases fitting TRBD2. The CDR3 consists of 13 residues. From germline, CDR1 is SGHRS and CDR2 YFSETQ. CDR3 nucleotide sequence: TGTGCCAGCAGCCCGGGGGGTACCTACGAGCAGTACTTC. It translates to CASSPGGTYEQYF. Drawing the rest from reference TRBV5-1 and TRBJ2-7, the complete variable domain is KAGVTQTPRYLIKTRGQQVTLSCSPISGHRSVSWYQQTPGQGLQFLFEYFSETQRNKGNFPGRFSGRQFSNSRSEMNVSTLELGDSALYLCASSPGGTYEQYFGPGTRLTVT.

The table lists this clonotype with a count of one. The chain employs TRBV20-1 and TRBJ1-4; D remains unclear. V was pared by 0 bases and J by 8 bases, with 13 bases between. Germline CDR1 reads DFQATT; CDR2 reads SNEGSKA (reference sequence). This CDR3 spans 14 amino acids. The CDR3 nucleotides are TGCAGTGCTAGAGATCTGCTGAGGGAGGAAAAACTGTTTTTT. Translating it yields CSARDLLREEKLFF.

This rearrangement joins TRBV29-1 to TRBJ2-1; TRBD2 agrees at 8 bases. After removal of 0 bases from V and 8 bases from J, the junction contained 12 bases not matched to a gene. The CDR3 extends over 16 amino acids. The germline CDR1 and CDR2 sequences are SQVTM and ANQGSEA. The CDR3 sequence is CSVEDGGRRRVDEQFF. CDR3 nucleotide sequence: TGCAGCGTTGAAGATGGCGGGAGGAGGAGGGTCGATGAGCAGTTCTTC.

V gene TRBV4-2 combines with J gene TRBJ2-1, with TRBD2 identical over 10 bases. The CDR3 covers 18 residues. Per germline, CDR1 LGHNA and CDR2 YNFKEQ. The junction had 14 bases not matched to a gene; V was cut back by 0 bases and J by 9 bases. The CDR3 DNA reads TGTGCCAGCAGCCAAGATGGGCTAGCGGGAGAGGGTGCCGGTGAGCAGTTCTTC. Its translation: CASSQDGLAGEGAGEQFF.

This clonotype has only a few counts. This rearrangement joins TRBV9 to TRBJ1-2, with a possible D match to TRBD1 (5 bases). Germline CDR1 and CDR2: SGDLS and YYNGEE. This CDR3 contains 13 residues. Trimming removed 1 base at V and 5 bases at J, with 9 bases between. The CDR3 spells CASSVTGEYGYTF. The CDR3 DNA sequence: TGTGCCAGCAGCGTAACGGGGGAGTATGGCTACACCTTC.